This passage covers 20 T cell receptor beta chains from one sample sequenced in a study of T cell repertoires in ileal Crohn's disease. Time point defined: inflamed ileum from the surgical specimen. Here immunoSEQ multiplex PCR was the method, and the copy in TCRdb shows in-frame clones only, minus some. The repertoire holds several thousand clones, with around 81% as singletons. The sequenced sample consisted of ileal tissue. The receptors here all came from an adult with Crohn's disease.

The chain couples TRBV6-5 to TRBJ2-7, with 7 bases identical to TRBD1. The CDR3 length is 14 residues. With V trimmed by 7 bases and J by 2 bases, 8 bases remained unmatched. Germline lookup yields CDR1 MNHEY and CDR2 SVGAGI. The DNA for the CDR3 is TGTGCCAGCACTAGGACCAGGGGGACCTACGAGCAGTACTTC. As protein: CASTRTRGTYEQYF.

This rearrangement joins TRBV2 to TRBJ2-4; 9 bases align to TRBD1. With V trimmed by 8 bases and J by 9 bases, 11 bases remained unmatched. Per germline, CDR1 SNHLY and CDR2 FYNNEI. This CDR3 region has 14 residues. As DNA, the CDR3 is TGTGCCAGCCGATTAACAGGGGGCCCAAGCATTCAGTACTTC. As protein: CASRLTGGPSIQYF.

V is TRBV2 and J is TRBJ1-5; 9 nucleotides align to TRBD1. Germline loops: CDR1 SNHLY, CDR2 FYNNEI. The CDR3 totals 16 residues. The V gene end was trimmed by 6 bases and the J gene end by 4 bases; junction bases not matched to a gene: 10. The CDR3 protein is CASRVEQGAKNQPQHF. CDR3 DNA sequence: TGTGCCAGCAGGGTAGAACAGGGGGCGAAAAATCAGCCCCAGCATTTT.

This clone was detected only once. This chain joins TRBV7-9 and TRBJ2-1; 8 nucleotides match TRBD2. The CDR3 runs to 14 residues. With V trimmed by 3 bases and J by 6 bases, 4 bases remained unmatched. Germline CDR1 is SEHNR and CDR2 is FQNEAQ (reference sequence). The CDR3 nucleotides are TGTGCCAGCAGCTTCGGTAGCGGGATCAATGAGCAGTTCTTC. It codes for CASSFGSGINEQFF.

The genes are TRBV19 and TRBJ2-5; 12 bases are shared with TRBD2. Germline assignment: CDR1 LNHDA and CDR2 SQIVND (reference sequence). V dropped 5 bases and J dropped 4; count of bases not matched to a gene: 14. This CDR3 region has 18 residues. The CDR3: CASSPEVASGGAGETQYF. The CDR3, as DNA: TGTGCCAGTAGTCCCGAGGTGGCTAGCGGGGGGGCCGGAGAGACCCAGTACTTC.

This clone was detected only a few times. This chain uses TRBV2 with TRBJ2-2; D is unresolved. CDR1 is SNHLY and CDR2 is FYNNEI in the germline V gene. This CDR3 has 12 amino acids. The V and J ends lost 2 bases and 3 bases respectively, with 1 base between them. Here the CDR3 DNA reads TGTGCCAGCAGTGAACACACCGGGGAGCTGTTTTTT. Encoded protein: CASSEHTGELFF.

V and J are TRBV15 and TRBJ2-3, with 9 bases identical to TRBD1. Germline V gene data show CDR1 as LNHNV and CDR2 as YYDKDF (reference sequence). The CDR3 runs 16 residues. J was trimmed by 4 bases and V by 1 base; bases with no gene match: 6. DNA of the CDR3: TGTGCCACCAGCAGAGGGACAGGGGCCTCTTCAGATACGCAGTATTTT. Translated: CATSRGTGASSDTQYF.

The V call is TRBV28, the J call TRBJ2-1; D not resolved. This CDR3 has 16 residues. Germline V lookup: CDR1 MDHEN, CDR2 SYDVKM. V was pared by 3 bases and J by 2 bases, with 14 bases between. The CDR3 DNA reads TGTGCCAGCAGTTTCGGGCGTTCTATCGCCTACAATGAGCAGTTCTTC. Translating it yields CASSFGRSIAYNEQFF.

This clone has just one count. The CDR3 reads CASYSGGKGHTGELFF. In DNA, the CDR3 is TGTGCCAGCTATTCGGGAGGAAAAGGCCATACCGGGGAGCTGTTTTTT. The chain carries TRBV28 and TRBJ2-2; 7 bases fit TRBD2. Trimming at V came to 8 bases and at J to 5 bases, leaving 14 bases not matched to a gene. CDR3 length: 16 amino acids. CDR1 and CDR2 (germline): MDHEN, SYDVKM.

The chain combines TRBV15 with TRBJ2-5; D ambiguous. V lost 1 base, J lost 7 bases, and 7 bases lay in between. The CDR3 covers 12 residues. CDR1 and CDR2 (germline): LNHNV, YYDKDF (reference sequence). CDR3 sequence (DNA): TGTGCCACCAGCAGAGGGCTGGGGACCCAGTACTTC. Its protein is CATSRGLGTQYF.

The rearrangement links TRBV7-9 to TRBJ2-2; D is possibly TRBD1 (5 bases). V was shortened by 4 bases and J by 3 bases, with 9 bases between the two germline ends. The CDR3 covers 14 residues. Germline lookup yields CDR1 SEHNR and CDR2 FQNEAQ (reference sequence). CDR3 amino acids: CASSSQGDTGELFF. The CDR3 DNA follows: TGTGCCAGCAGCTCTCAGGGCGACACCGGGGAGCTGTTTTTT.

This chain joins TRBV2 and TRBJ2-5; TRBD2 matches 10 bases. Germline V gene data show CDR1 as SNHLY and CDR2 as FYNNEI. After removal of 2 bases from V and 6 bases from J, the junction contained 6 bases not matched to a gene. CDR3 size: 15 residues. The CDR3 loop is CASSERTSGEKTQYF. The CDR3 coding sequence is TGTGCCAGCAGTGAACGTACTAGCGGGGAAAAGACCCAGTACTTC. The variable domain in full, completed from reference TRBV2 and TRBJ2-5, reads EPEVTQTPSHQVTQMGQEVILRCVPISNHLYFYWYRQILGQKVEFLVSFYNNEISEKSEIFDDQFSVERPDGSNFTLKIRSTKLEDSAMYFCASSERTSGEKTQYFGPGTRLLVL.

V and J are TRBV10-3 and TRBJ2-3; TRBD2 is a possible D gene (6 bases). CDR3 length equals 15 residues. Germline V gives CDR1 ENHRY, CDR2 SYGVKD. With 6 bases removed from V and 2 bases from J, the gap between germline ends came to 15 bases. CDR3 sequence (DNA): TGTGCCATCAGGGCTAGACTAGACAACACAGATACGCAGTATTTT. Amino acids: CAIRARLDNTDTQYF.

CDR3 nucleotide sequence: TGTGCCAGCAGCCCCGGACAGGGGCAAGAGACCCAGTACTTC. Translation gives CASSPGQGQETQYF. V and J are TRBV11-2 and TRBJ2-5, with 9 bases that match TRBD1. Germline V gene lookup returns CDR1 SGHAT and CDR2 FQNNGV. There are 14 residues in the CDR3. After removal of 5 bases from V and 2 bases from J, the junction contained 3 bases not matched to a gene.

The V call is TRBV6-5, the J call TRBJ2-5; D possibly uses TRBD1 or TRBD2 (7 bases each). Trimming removed 0 bases at V and 10 bases at J, with 18 bases between. The CDR3 is 15 residues long. CDR1 and CDR2 from the germline V gene are MNHEY and SVGAGI. The CDR3, as DNA: TGTGCCAGCAGTTACTCGGGAGGGGGCCCCCGAGGCCAGTACTTC. Translation: CASSYSGGGPRGQYF.

The chain employs TRBV5-1 and TRBJ2-5; TRBD1 matches 9 bases. J was trimmed by 4 bases and V by 3 bases; bases with no gene match: 4. The CDR3 sequence is 14 residues long. Germline CDR1 is SGHRS and CDR2 is YFSETQ. The CDR3 protein is CASSSGTGTETQYF. The CDR3 DNA is TGCGCCAGCAGCTCCGGGACAGGGACAGAGACCCAGTACTTC.

Concerning this clone itself: At one end, the junction sequence differs from germline, possibly due to a read error. This sequence joins TRBV28 and TRBJ2-4; TRBD1 is a possible D gene (5 bases). The CDR3 consists of 10 residues. Germline V CDR1 and CDR2: MDHEN, SYDVKM. This CDR3 is CASSLAVGDF. For the CDR3, the DNA is TGTGCCAGCAGTTTAGCGGTAGGGGACTTC.

In its sample, this clone was seen once. The chain is built from TRBV27 and TRBJ1-5, with D perhaps TRBD1 (5 bases). This CDR3 has 17 residues. Trimming left V 6 bases short and J 9 bases short, with 27 bases between. Germline V lookup: CDR1 MNHEY, CDR2 SMNVEV (reference sequence). CDR3 sequence (DNA): TGTGCCAGCAGCCCCGGGGCGACAGTCCAATATGATCGGCCCCAGCATTTT. Translation gives CASSPGATVQYDRPQHF.

This chain joins TRBV28 and TRBJ2-7; tentative D call: TRBD1 (5 bases). The CDR3 totals 15 residues. Germline values: CDR1 MDHEN, CDR2 SYDVKM. V was clipped by 4 bases and J by 2 bases, with 15 bases between them. The CDR3, as DNA: TGTGCCAGCAGTTCTTCAGGGCTCCGAACCTACGAGCAGTACTTC. As protein: CASSSSGLRTYEQYF.

The genes are TRBV15 and TRBJ2-3; 11 nucleotides match TRBD1. Germline V gene sequence: CDR1 LNHNV, CDR2 YYDKDF (reference sequence). V gave up 2 bases and J gave up 2 bases; unmatched junction bases: 21. The CDR3 is made up of 22 amino acids. The CDR3 DNA follows: TGTGCCACCAGCAGATCTTATTCGGTAGTCCCGGGACAGGGGGACGACACAGATACGCAGTATTTT. It specifies CATSRSYSVVPGQGDDTDTQYF.